This TCR beta chain was retrieved from a study of blood T cell repertoires in COVID-19. The overall study: Samples representing acute and convalescent COVID-19 were sourced from the United States, Italy and Spain. From T cells, B-cell-depleted T cells, or PBMCs came the material, which was cDNA or gDNA.

Trimming removed 0 bases at V and 5 bases at J, with 7 bases between. Germline assignment: CDR1 KGHSH and CDR2 LQKENI. This CDR3 has 13 residues. Original handling: Nucleated cell counts were estimated from reference gene primer amplification. The data were produced by immunoSEQ multiplex PCR, yet TCRdb's version contains in-frame clones alone and is incomplete. D and trimming were read from the DNA, whereas the V and J calls and clone size are those reported in that table. The data contain 150,000 to 200,000 clones, roughly 87% of them singletons. The material sequenced was peripheral blood. This sequence joins TRBV18 and TRBJ2-5; D remains ambiguous. The TCR originated in a woman between 55 and 75 years old who had recovered from COVID-19. The CDR3: CASSPPVGETQYF. The CDR3 DNA reads as TGTGCCAGCTCACCACCGGTTGGCGAGACCCAGTACTTC.